Presented here are 4 T cell receptor beta chains from one specimen sequenced in a study of Tregs in tolerant kidney transplant recipients. Sequenced by immunoSEQ multiplex PCR; TCRdb stores in-frame clones only, minus some. The sample includes tens of thousands of clones, roughly 93% of them seen just once. Here the sequenced sample was CD4+ T cells from blood, taken before the transplant. The source is a human donor who received a combined kidney and bone marrow transplant.

This chain uses TRBV6-5 with TRBJ2-3; D gene uncertain. Germline V gene sequence: CDR1 MNHEY, CDR2 SVGAGI. V was pared by 6 bases and J by 2 bases, with 6 bases between. The CDR3 loop spans 12 amino acids. The CDR3 sequence is CASRSYTDTQYF. The DNA of the CDR3 is TGTGCCAGCAGGTCGTACACAGATACGCAGTATTTT.

The chain combines TRBV4-2 with TRBJ2-3; TRBD1 aligns across 8 bases. The CDR3 totals 17 residues. V shed 0 bases and J 2 bases; nucleotides not matched to a gene: 7. Germline V gene sequence: CDR1 LGHNA, CDR2 YNFKEQ. This CDR3 is CASSQDKGTGYTDTQYF. CDR3 nucleotide sequence: TGTGCCAGCAGCCAAGATAAAGGGACAGGATACACAGATACGCAGTATTTT.

The gene calls are TRBV18 and TRBJ2-7; tentatively, D is TRBD2 (5 bases). The germline V and J ends were trimmed by 0 bases and 6 bases, with 9 bases remaining between them. The CDR3 length is 13 residues. CDR1 and CDR2 from the germline V gene are KGHSH and LQKENI. DNA for the CDR3: TGTGCCAGCTCACCACCTAACGCGGGCGAGCAGTACTTC. It specifies CASSPPNAGEQYF.

Only one count was recorded for this clone. The V call is TRBV12-5, the J call TRBJ1-2; 8 positions agree with TRBD1. V shed 3 bases and J 2 bases; nucleotides not matched to a gene: 8. Looked up from germline, CDR1 is LGHNT and CDR2 is FRNRAP. This CDR3 spans 16 amino acids. The CDR3 reads CASGFPGGAGNYGYTF. For the CDR3, the DNA is TGTGCTAGTGGTTTCCCAGGGGGCGCAGGCAACTATGGCTACACCTTC.